Sequencing of this TCR beta chain was carried out in a study of B cell selection in AIRE deficiency. Conventional CD4 T cells were sorted as CD4+CD127+ cells. Data came from immunoSEQ multiplex PCR; TCRdb stores just in-frame clones and leaves some out. The table has 1,600 or so clones, 86% seen once. Remarks on this clone: Antigen: not known.

Study findings and constraints: Shared Treg sequences were biased toward short CDR3s with few non-templated nucleotide insertions.

Germline CDR1 and CDR2: LNHNV and YYDKDF (reference sequence). V lost 2 bases and J lost 6, with 13 bases in between. The CDR3 runs to 15 residues. Sequencing was performed on CD4+CD127+ conventional T cells sorted from PBMCs. This receptor was identified in a human donor in good health. This chain links TRBV15 with TRBJ1-4; D possibly corresponds to TRBD1 (5 bases). CDR3 amino acids: CATSRPKGYYEKLFF. CDR3 DNA: TGTGCCACCAGCAGACCAAAGGGGTACTATGAAAAACTGTTTTTT.